Sequencing of this T cell receptor (beta chain) was carried out in a study of OX40 agonist ivuxolimab in advanced cancers. V was trimmed by 4 bases and J by 8 bases, leaving 15 bases between them. The CDR3 consists of 14 residues. CDR1 is ENHRY, CDR2 SYGVKD, per germline. Produced via immunoSEQ multiplex PCR; TCRdb's table is partial and in-frame only. This table holds approximately 70,000 clones, almost 90% found once. This clone has more than one count but fewer than ten. The chain is built from TRBV10-3 and TRBJ2-4; tentative D call: TRBD1 (6 bases). Specimen: CD4+ or CD8+ T cells sorted from blood, collected in a trial of the OX40 agonist ivuxolimab. The TCR sequence derives from an adult with an advanced solid tumor such as melanoma, head and neck, liver or kidney cancer. The DNA of the CDR3 is TGTGCCATCAGTGCGGTACAGGGTCGGCACATTCAGTACTTC. The encoded protein is CAISAVQGRHIQYF.